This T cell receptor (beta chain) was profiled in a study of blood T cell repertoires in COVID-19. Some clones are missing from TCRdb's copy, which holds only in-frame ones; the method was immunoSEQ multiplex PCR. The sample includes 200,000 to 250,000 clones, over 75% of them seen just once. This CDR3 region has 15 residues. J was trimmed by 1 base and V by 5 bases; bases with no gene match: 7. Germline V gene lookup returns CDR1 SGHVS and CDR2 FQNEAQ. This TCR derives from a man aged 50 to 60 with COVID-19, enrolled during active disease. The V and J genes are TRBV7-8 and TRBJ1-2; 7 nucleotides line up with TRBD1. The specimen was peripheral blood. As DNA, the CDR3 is TGTGCCAGCAGCCGAGGGACAGTCGTTAACTATGGCTACACCTTC. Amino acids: CASSRGTVVNYGYTF.